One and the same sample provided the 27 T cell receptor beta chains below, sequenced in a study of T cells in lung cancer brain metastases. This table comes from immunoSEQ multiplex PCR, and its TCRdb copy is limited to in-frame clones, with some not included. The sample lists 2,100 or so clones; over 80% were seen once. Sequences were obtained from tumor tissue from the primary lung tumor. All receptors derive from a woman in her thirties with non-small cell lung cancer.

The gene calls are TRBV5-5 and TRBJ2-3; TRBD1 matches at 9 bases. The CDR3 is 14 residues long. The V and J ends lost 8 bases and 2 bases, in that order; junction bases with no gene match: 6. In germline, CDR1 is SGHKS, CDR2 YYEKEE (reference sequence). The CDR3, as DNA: TGTGCCAGTCCCGGGACAGGGACCACAGATACGCAGTATTTT. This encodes CASPGTGTTDTQYF.

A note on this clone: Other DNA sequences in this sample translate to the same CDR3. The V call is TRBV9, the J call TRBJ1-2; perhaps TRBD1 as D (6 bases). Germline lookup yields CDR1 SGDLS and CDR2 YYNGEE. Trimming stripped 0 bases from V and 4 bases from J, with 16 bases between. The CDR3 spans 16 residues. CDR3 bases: TGTGCCAGCAGCGTAGGGGACCCGGGGGCTGCCTATGGCTACACCTTC. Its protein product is CASSVGDPGAAYGYTF.

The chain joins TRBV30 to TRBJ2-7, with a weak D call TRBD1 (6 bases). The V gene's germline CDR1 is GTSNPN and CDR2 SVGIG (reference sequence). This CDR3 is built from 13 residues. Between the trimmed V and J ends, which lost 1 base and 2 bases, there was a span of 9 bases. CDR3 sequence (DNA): TGTGCCTGGAGTGGATCAGGGGCCTACGAGCAGTACTTC. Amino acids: CAWSGSGAYEQYF.

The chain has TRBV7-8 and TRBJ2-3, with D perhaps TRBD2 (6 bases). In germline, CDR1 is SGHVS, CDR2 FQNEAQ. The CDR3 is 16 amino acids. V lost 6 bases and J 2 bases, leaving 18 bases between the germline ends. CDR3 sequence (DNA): TGTGCCAGCAGTCTAGATGTGGGCGGGATCACAGATACGCAGTATTTT. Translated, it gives CASSLDVGGITDTQYF.

CDR3 loop: CASSLGAPYEQYF. CDR3 sequence (DNA): TGTGCCAGCAGTTTGGGAGCACCCTACGAGCAGTACTTC. V and J are TRBV28 and TRBJ2-7; TRBD2 might be the D (5 bases). CDR3 length: 13 residues. Germline V gene sequence: CDR1 MDHEN, CDR2 SYDVKM. Deletions cut 3 bases from V and 2 bases from J, with 8 bases between.

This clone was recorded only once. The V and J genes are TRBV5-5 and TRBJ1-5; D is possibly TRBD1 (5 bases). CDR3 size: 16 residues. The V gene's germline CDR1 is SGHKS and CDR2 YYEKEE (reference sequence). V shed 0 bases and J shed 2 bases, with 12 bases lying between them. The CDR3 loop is CASSLEPGRGNQPQHF. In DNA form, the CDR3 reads TGTGCCAGCAGCTTGGAGCCGGGACGAGGCAATCAGCCCCAGCATTTT.

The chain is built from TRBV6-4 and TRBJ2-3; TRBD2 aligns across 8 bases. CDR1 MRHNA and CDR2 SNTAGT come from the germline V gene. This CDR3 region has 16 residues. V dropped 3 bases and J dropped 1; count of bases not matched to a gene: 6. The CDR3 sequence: CASSERAGVGTDTQYF. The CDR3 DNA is TGTGCCAGCAGTGAACGAGCGGGAGTGGGCACAGATACGCAGTATTTT.

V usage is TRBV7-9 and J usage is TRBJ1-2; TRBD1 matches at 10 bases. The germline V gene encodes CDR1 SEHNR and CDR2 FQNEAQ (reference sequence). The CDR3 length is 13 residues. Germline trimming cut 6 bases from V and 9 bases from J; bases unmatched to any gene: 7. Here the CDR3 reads CASSLGTGDRYTF. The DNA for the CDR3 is TGTGCCAGCAGTCTTGGGACAGGGGATCGCTACACCTTC.

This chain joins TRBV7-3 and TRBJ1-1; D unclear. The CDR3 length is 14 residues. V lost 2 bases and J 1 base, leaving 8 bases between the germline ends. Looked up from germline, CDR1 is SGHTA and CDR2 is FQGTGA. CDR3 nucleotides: TGTGCCAGCAGCTTATATCCCGGGAACACTGAAGCTTTCTTT. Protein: CASSLYPGNTEAFF.

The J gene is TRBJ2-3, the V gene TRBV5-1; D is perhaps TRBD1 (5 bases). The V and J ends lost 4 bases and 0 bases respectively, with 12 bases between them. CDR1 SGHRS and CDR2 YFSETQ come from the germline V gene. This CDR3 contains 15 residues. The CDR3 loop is CASSLTGRSTDTQYF. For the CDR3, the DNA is TGCGCCAGCAGCCTTACAGGCAGAAGCACAGATACGCAGTATTTT.

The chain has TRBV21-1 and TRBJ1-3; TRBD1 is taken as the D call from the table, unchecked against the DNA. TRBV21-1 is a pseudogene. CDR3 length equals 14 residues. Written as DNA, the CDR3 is TGTGCCAGCAGCAAGACAATATCTGGAAACACCATATATTTT. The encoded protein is CASSKTISGNTIYF.

The CDR3 DNA sequence: TGTGCCAGCAGTCGAGCGGGAGGGCTAAACACAGATACGCAGTATTTT. This encodes CASSRAGGLNTDTQYF. The rearrangement links TRBV27 to TRBJ2-3; 10 nucleotides agree with TRBD2. The J segment lost 2 bases and the V segment lost 5 bases, leaving 7 bases of the junction unmatched. Looked up from germline, CDR1 is MNHEY and CDR2 is SMNVEV (reference sequence). The CDR3 has 16 amino acids.

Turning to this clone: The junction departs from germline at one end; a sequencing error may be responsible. CDR3 DNA sequence: TGTGCCACCAGCAGACGGGGAGGGAACAGTGAAGCTTTCTTT. This sequence encodes CATSRRGGNSEAFF. The J gene is TRBJ1-1, the V gene TRBV15; unclear D gene. In germline, CDR1 is LNHNV, CDR2 YYDKDF (reference sequence). The CDR3 totals 14 residues.

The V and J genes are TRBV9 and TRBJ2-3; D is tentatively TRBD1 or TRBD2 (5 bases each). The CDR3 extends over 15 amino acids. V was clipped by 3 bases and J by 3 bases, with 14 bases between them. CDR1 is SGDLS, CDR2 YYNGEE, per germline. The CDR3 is CASSDLGDLTDTQYF. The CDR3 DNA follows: TGTGCCAGCAGCGACCTTGGGGACCTGACAGATACGCAGTATTTT.

This CDR3 is CASSLVPSGSGANVLTF. The CDR3 nucleotides read TGTGCCAGCAGTTTAGTCCCTAGCGGGAGTGGGGCCAACGTCCTGACTTTC. V is TRBV27 and J is TRBJ2-6; 10 nucleotides agree with TRBD2. CDR3 length equals 17 residues. The V and J ends lost 2 bases and 3 bases, in that order; junction bases with no gene match: 4. The germline CDR1 and CDR2 sequences are MNHEY and SMNVEV (reference sequence).

This chain's CDR3 is CASSSTGERTGELFF. The CDR3 nucleotides are TGCGCCAGCAGTTCGACAGGGGAGAGGACCGGGGAGCTGTTTTTT. The chain links TRBV10-1 to TRBJ2-2; TRBD1 matches at 8 bases. This CDR3 region has 15 residues. The germline CDR1 and CDR2 sequences are WNHNN and SYGVQD (reference sequence). After removal of 5 bases from V and 5 bases from J, the junction contained 7 bases not matched to a gene.

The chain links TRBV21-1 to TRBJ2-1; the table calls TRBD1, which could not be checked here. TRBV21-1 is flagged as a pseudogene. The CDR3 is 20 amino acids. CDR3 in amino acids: CASSTRTRQGNLRSYNEQFF. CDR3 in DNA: TGTGCCAGCAGCACCCGAACGAGACAGGGAAATTTGCGCTCGTACAATGAGCAGTTCTTC.

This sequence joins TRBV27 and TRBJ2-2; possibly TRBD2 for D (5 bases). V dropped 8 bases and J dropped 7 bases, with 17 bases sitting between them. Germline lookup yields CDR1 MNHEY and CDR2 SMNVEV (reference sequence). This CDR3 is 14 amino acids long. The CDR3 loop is CASRFLASGGELFF. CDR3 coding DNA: TGTGCCAGCCGGTTTCTAGCCTCGGGCGGGGAGCTGTTTTTT.

CDR3 bases: TGCGCCAGCAGCTTGGAGGGCTTCTCCTACGAGCAGTACTTC. Its protein is CASSLEGFSYEQYF. V and J are TRBV5-1 and TRBJ2-7; D is undetermined. V lost 0 bases, J lost 0 bases, and 7 bases lay in between. The CDR3 covers 14 residues. Germline CDR1 reads SGHRS; CDR2 reads YFSETQ.

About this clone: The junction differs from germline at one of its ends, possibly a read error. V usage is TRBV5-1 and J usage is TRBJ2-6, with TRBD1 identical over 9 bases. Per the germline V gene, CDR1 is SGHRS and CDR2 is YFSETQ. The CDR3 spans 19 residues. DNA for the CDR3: TGCTCCAGCAGATTGGATTCAGCGACAGGGGGTTCTGGGGTCAACGTCCTGACTTTC. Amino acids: CSSRLDSATGGSGVNVLTF.

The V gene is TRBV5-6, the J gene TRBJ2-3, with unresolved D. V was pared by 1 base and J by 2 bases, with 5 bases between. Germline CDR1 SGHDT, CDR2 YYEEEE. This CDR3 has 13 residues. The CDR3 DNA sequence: TGTGCCAGCAGCTTGTCCACCACAGATACGCAGTATTTT. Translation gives CASSLSTTDTQYF.

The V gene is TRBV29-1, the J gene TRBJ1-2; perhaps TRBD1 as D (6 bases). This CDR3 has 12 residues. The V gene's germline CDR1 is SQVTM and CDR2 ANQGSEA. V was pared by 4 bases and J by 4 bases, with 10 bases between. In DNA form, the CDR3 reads TGCAGCGTTGGAGGGGGGGTCTATGGCTACACCTTC. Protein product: CSVGGGVYGYTF.

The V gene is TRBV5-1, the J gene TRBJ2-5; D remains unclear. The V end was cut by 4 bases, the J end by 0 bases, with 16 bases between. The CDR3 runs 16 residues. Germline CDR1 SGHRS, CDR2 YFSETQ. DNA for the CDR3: TGCGCCAGCAGCCCCCCGAGACAAACGTACCAAGAGACCCAGTACTTC. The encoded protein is CASSPPRQTYQETQYF.

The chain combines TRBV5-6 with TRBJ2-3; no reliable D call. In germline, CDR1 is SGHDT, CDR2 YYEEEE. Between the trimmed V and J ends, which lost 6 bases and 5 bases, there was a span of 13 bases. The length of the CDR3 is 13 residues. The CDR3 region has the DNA TGTGCCAGCAACCTCCCGTGGGGAGATACGCAGTATTTT. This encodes CASNLPWGDTQYF.

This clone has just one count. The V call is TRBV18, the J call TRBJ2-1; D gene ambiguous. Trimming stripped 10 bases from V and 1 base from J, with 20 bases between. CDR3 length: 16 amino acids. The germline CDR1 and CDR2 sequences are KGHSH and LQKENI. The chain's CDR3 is CATTPRTRSSYNEQFF. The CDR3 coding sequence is TGTGCCACAACTCCCAGAACGCGGTCATCCTACAATGAGCAGTTCTTC.

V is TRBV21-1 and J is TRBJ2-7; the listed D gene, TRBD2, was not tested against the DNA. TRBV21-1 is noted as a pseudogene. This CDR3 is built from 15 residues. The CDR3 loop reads CASSKGESYSYEQYF. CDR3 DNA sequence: TGTGCCAGCAGCAAAGGCGAGTCTTACTCCTACGAGCAGTACTTC.

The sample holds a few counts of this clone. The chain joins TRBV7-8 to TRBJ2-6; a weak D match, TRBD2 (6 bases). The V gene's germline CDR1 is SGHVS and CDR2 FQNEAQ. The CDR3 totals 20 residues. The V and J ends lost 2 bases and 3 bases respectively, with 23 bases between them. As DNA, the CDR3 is TGTGCCAGCAGCTTATTTGGCAGGGAGGCCCCTTCGGTTGGGGCCAACGTCCTGACTTTC. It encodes CASSLFGREAPSVGANVLTF.